Only a few counts were recorded for the clone carrying this T cell receptor (beta chain). Its target is not known. This entry belongs to a study of identical twins. Each CDR3 protein is one row after TCRdb ran MiXCR on the 5' RACE reads. The data show about 520,000 distinct CDR3 sequences, around 20% seen once. The germline gives CDR1 MNHEY, CDR2 SVGAGI. The CDR3 consists of 16 residues. V lost 2 bases, J lost 1 base, and 13 bases lay in between. All donors comprised healthy Caucasians. Study-wide findings and caveats: Out-of-frame beta sequences exhibited a weaker degree of excess twin sharing.

The sample also formed part of further work on T cells expressing NK-cell markers. This second study says: Among the experiments, several used an anti-gamma-delta TCR antibody to restrict sorting to alpha-beta TCR T cells. Each of several donors carried dominant NKG2C+ clonotypes accounting for roughly 1.0-8% of CD8+ T cells.

The source material was CD4+ T cells sorted from blood. This TCR was recovered from a woman aged 18-30 years in good health. The chain has TRBV6-5 and TRBJ2-3, with D hard to call. The CDR3 sequence is CASSYTTLGRTDTQYF. CDR3 nucleotide sequence: TGTGCCAGCAGTTACACGACTCTCGGCCGCACAGATACGCAGTATTTT.